This record concerns one TCR beta chain sequence. As yet, its antigen is unknown. This entry is derived from a study of beta chain features in type 1 diabetes. Whole-study results and caveats: The study found moderately but significantly shorter TCRB CDR3s in all four CD4+ subsets of Type 1 diabetes patients. Healthy donors had naive, central memory and Treg TCRB repertoires that appeared less similar than those seen among patients.

Germline V gene data show CDR1 as SEHNR and CDR2 as FQNEAQ (reference sequence). Trimming removed 8 bases at V and 0 bases at J, with 8 bases between. This CDR3 contains 14 residues. The whole isolated RNA underwent reverse transcription, so sequencing captured expressed TCRB transcripts. Some clones are missing from TCRdb's copy, which holds only in-frame ones; the method was immunoSEQ multiplex PCR. The sample consists of roughly 150,000 clones, approximately 10% of them appearing once. The receptor comes from a woman aged 25 to 45 with type 1 diabetes. The source material was central memory CD4+ T cells from blood. The V gene is TRBV7-9, the J gene TRBJ2-6, with no clear D. For the CDR3, the DNA is TGTGCCAGCGGTACAGTCTCTGGGGCCAACGTCCTGACTTTC. It codes for CASGTVSGANVLTF.